Listed here are 29 T cell receptor gamma chains from one sample, sequenced in a study of gamma delta lymphoproliferative disorders and STAT genes. Genomic DNA from isolated PBMCs served as the sequencing template. TCRdb reran clone calling via CATT on the multiplex PCR reads. The sample lists some 1,300 gamma-chain clones, over 9.5% occurring once. Source material: blood. The receptors were gathered from a human donor in good health.

By frequency in the sample, this clone is medium-sized. The rearrangement uses TRGV3 and TRGJ1 or TRGJ2. TCRdb gives no J gene; it was assigned here by matching the DNA to germline. The CDR3 sequence is 13 residues long. The V and J ends lost 9 bases and 0 bases, in that order; junction bases with no gene match: 8. CDR1 and CDR2 (germline): VTNTFY, YDVSTARD (reference sequence). The CDR3 region has the DNA TGTGCCACCCGACATGGGAATTATTATAAGAAACTCTTT. Translated: CATRHGNYYKKLF.

By frequency in the sample, this clone is medium-sized (0.01 to 0.1%). The rearrangement joins TRGV11 to TRGJ1 or TRGJ2. No J gene is reported in TCRdb; it was inferred here by comparing the DNA with germline. TRGV11 is labeled an ORF, and its function is uncertain. The CDR3 sequence is 16 residues long. V gave up 0 bases and J gave up 5 bases; unmatched junction bases: 10. The CDR3 loop reads CACWIRHVKTDYKKLF. The CDR3 nucleotides read TGTGCCTGCTGGATTAGGCACGTAAAGACTGATTATAAGAAACTCTTT.

This clone is judged medium-sized (0.01 to 0.1%). The V gene is TRGV2, the J gene TRGJ1 or TRGJ2. TCRdb does not report a J gene; here it was assigned by matching the DNA to germline references. The trim removed 0 bases at V and 6 bases at J, leaving 2 bases unmatched. CDR3 length: 12 residues. Per the germline V gene, CDR1 is EGSNGY and CDR2 is YDSYNSKV. The chain's CDR3 is CATWDGPYKKLF. The CDR3 DNA reads TGTGCCACCTGGGACGGGCCTTATAAGAAACTCTTT.

This clone is large in the sample. The chain is built from TRGV2 and TRGJ1 or TRGJ2. Matching the DNA to germline supplied the J gene, which TCRdb does not give. The CDR3 consists of 14 residues. The V gene end was trimmed by 1 base and the J gene end by 5 bases; junction bases not matched to a gene: 8. Germline CDR1 EGSNGY, CDR2 YDSYNSKV. The CDR3 loop reads CATWDGLRDYKKLF. In DNA, the CDR3 is TGTGCCACCTGGGACGGTCTCAGGGATTATAAGAAACTCTTT.

This clone is termed large. V is TRGV10 and J is TRGJP1. Here the J gene came from matching the DNA to germline, since TCRdb omits it. TRGV10 is classed as an ORF, of uncertain function. This CDR3 has 11 residues. Trimming at V came to 8 bases and at J to 10 bases, leaving 5 bases not matched to a gene. The CDR3 here is CAAWENWFKIF. The CDR3 bases are TGTGCTGCGTGGGAAAATTGGTTCAAGATATTT.

This clone is classed as medium-sized. The V call is TRGV9, the J call TRGJP1. The J gene is not listed in TCRdb, so it was assigned here from a DNA match to germline. The J segment lost 5 bases and the V segment lost 2 bases, leaving 5 bases of the junction unmatched. This CDR3 is 14 amino acids long. CDR1 is GITISATS and CDR2 is ISYDGTV in the germline V gene (reference sequence). CDR3 residues: CALWEENTGWFKIF. The CDR3 DNA reads TGTGCCTTGTGGGAGGAGAATACTGGTTGGTTCAAGATATTT.

In its sample, this clone is large. CDR3 region: CAAWFGFKIF. For the CDR3, the DNA is TGTGCTGCGTGGTTCGGGTTCAAGATATTT. This chain connects TRGV10 to TRGJP1. No J segment appears in TCRdb, so it was assigned here by matching the sequence to germline. TRGV10 qualifies as an ORF whose function is uncertain. The CDR3 runs 10 residues. With 7 bases clipped from V and 12 bases from J, the junction kept 3 bases outside the gene matches.

By sample share, this clone is medium-sized. CDR3 DNA sequence: TGTGCCACCTGGGACAGGCAGGATTATAAGAAACTCTTT. This codes for CATWDRQDYKKLF. V gene TRGV3 combines with J gene TRGJ1 or TRGJ2. The J gene is absent in TCRdb and was assigned here via DNA matching to germline. V lost 0 bases, J lost 5 bases, and 4 bases stayed unmatched. CDR3 size: 13 residues. Germline CDR1 and CDR2: VTNTFY and YDVSTARD (reference sequence).

This clone was seen more than once but under ten times. Just one base apart from a much larger clone, this may be a read error. This rearrangement joins TRGV10 to TRGJP1. TCRdb carries no J gene annotation; the J gene was assigned here by matching the DNA with germline. Being an ORF, TRGV10 has a function that is uncertain. The CDR3 has 12 residues. V lost 8 bases, J lost 9 bases, and 7 bases stayed unmatched. For the CDR3, the DNA is TGTGCTGCGTGGGCGGGTAGTTGGTTCAAGATATTT. This encodes CAAWAGSWFKIF.

The rearrangement uses TRGV10 and TRGJ1 or TRGJ2. TCRdb gives no J gene; it was assigned here by matching the DNA to germline. TRGV10 is marked as an open reading frame, function uncertain. The CDR3 contains 13 residues. V lost 8 bases, J lost 2 bases, and 7 bases stayed unmatched. DNA of the CDR3: TGTGCTGCGTGGACCCAAGATTATTATAAGAAACTCTTT. It translates to CAAWTQDYYKKLF.

This clone qualifies as large. The sample contains more than one DNA sequence encoding this CDR3. The chain combines TRGV10 with TRGJ1 or TRGJ2. Germline matching of the DNA provided the J gene here, since TCRdb leaves it blank. TRGV10 qualifies as an ORF whose function is uncertain. CDR3 length equals 12 residues. V lost 8 bases to trimming and J lost 1 base; unmatched junction nucleotides: 3. The CDR3 here is CAAWPNYYKKLF. The CDR3 DNA reads TGTGCTGCGTGGCCTAATTATTATAAGAAACTCTTT.

This clone counts as medium-sized. V and J are TRGV10 and TRGJ1 or TRGJ2. Here the J gene came from matching the DNA to germline, since TCRdb omits it. TRGV10 is an ORF; its function is uncertain. The CDR3 spans 10 residues. The J segment lost 7 bases and the V segment lost 8 bases, leaving 3 bases of the junction unmatched. In DNA form, the CDR3 reads TGTGCTGCGTGGGCCTATAAGAAACTCTTT. This encodes CAAWAYKKLF.

This clone is medium-sized in the sample. As DNA, the CDR3 is TGTGCCACCTGGGACGGGGATCGGGAAAAGAAACTCTTT. This sequence encodes CATWDGDREKKLF. The chain uses TRGV2 and TRGJ1 or TRGJ2. Here the J gene was assigned by germline matching of the DNA, as TCRdb has none. Germline CDR1 reads EGSNGY; CDR2 reads YDSYNSKV. V lost 0 bases to trimming and J lost 10 bases; unmatched junction nucleotides: 9. This CDR3 region has 13 residues.

By sample fraction, this clone is large. This chain links TRGV10 with TRGJ1 or TRGJ2. TCRdb leaves out the J gene; it was filled in here by matching the DNA to germline. TRGV10 is known as an ORF, though its function is uncertain. V lost 8 bases and J lost 5; bases outside the gene matches: 10. There are 13 residues in the CDR3. Written as DNA, the CDR3 is TGTGCTGCGTGGGATAGACCCGATTATAAGAAACTCTTT. Protein: CAAWDRPDYKKLF.

For this clone: No DNA is shown, since the ends of the CDR3 on it are uncertain; the CDR3 is the one TCRdb lists. The J gene has no call, while the V gene is TRGV8. Germline V gives CDR1 VENAVY, CDR2 YDSYNSRV. Termini included, the CDR3 measures 21 amino acids. The CDR3 protein is CATWDRLEFIIRNSLAVEQHF.

Sample share makes this clone large. The chain carries TRGV10 and TRGJ1 or TRGJ2. TCRdb records no J gene; here it was assigned by comparing the DNA to germline. TRGV10 is classed as an ORF, of uncertain function. The CDR3 covers 13 residues. V was clipped by 9 bases and J by 0 bases; unmatched bases: 6. The CDR3 loop is CAACRTNYYKKLF. The CDR3 DNA reads as TGTGCTGCGTGCCGAACGAATTATTATAAGAAACTCTTT.

By sample fraction, this clone is medium-sized. The rearrangement links TRGV2 to TRGJ1 or TRGJ2. Assignment of the J gene here rests on matching the DNA to germline, because TCRdb gives none. V lost 3 bases, J lost 0 bases, and 2 bases stayed unmatched. The germline gives CDR1 EGSNGY, CDR2 YDSYNSKV. The CDR3 length is 13 residues. The CDR3 loop reads CATWDRNYYKKLF. CDR3 DNA sequence: TGTGCCACCTGGGACCGGAATTATTATAAGAAACTCTTT.

In this sample, this clone is medium-sized (0.01 to 0.1%). The chain employs TRGV8 and TRGJ1 or TRGJ2. The J gene, absent from TCRdb, was called here by matching the DNA to germline. The CDR3 spans 11 residues. V shed 3 bases, J shed 11 bases, and the junction held 7 bases outside the gene matches. The V gene's germline CDR1 is VENAVY and CDR2 YDSYNSRV. CDR3 region: CATWDGSEKLF. CDR3 DNA sequence: TGTGCCACCTGGGATGGTTCTGAGAAACTCTTT.

This clone ranks as medium-sized. V is TRGV9 and J is TRGJ1 or TRGJ2. Here the J gene came from matching the DNA to germline, since TCRdb omits it. Germline CDR1 is GITISATS and CDR2 is ISYDGTV (reference sequence). Germline trimming cut 8 bases from V and 2 bases from J; bases unmatched to any gene: 3. The CDR3 has 11 residues. CDR3: CALSHYYKKLF. CDR3 coding DNA: TGTGCCTTGTCCCATTATTATAAGAAACTCTTT.

This clone is medium-sized (0.01 to 0.1%) by share. The genes are TRGV3 and TRGJ1 or TRGJ2. The J gene is absent in TCRdb and was assigned here via DNA matching to germline. CDR1 is VTNTFY, CDR2 YDVSTARD, per germline (reference sequence). The CDR3 loop spans 13 amino acids. V shed 0 bases, J shed 7 bases, and the junction held 6 bases outside the gene matches. Here the CDR3 reads CATWDRPIYKKLF. The CDR3 region has the DNA TGTGCCACCTGGGACAGGCCAATCTATAAGAAACTCTTT.

This clone is large by share. The rearrangement links TRGV2 to TRGJP2. Germline matching of the DNA provided the J gene here, since TCRdb leaves it blank. V lost 0 bases and J lost 10; bases outside the gene matches: 5. The V gene's germline CDR1 is EGSNGY and CDR2 YDSYNSKV. The CDR3 is 13 amino acids. CDR3 region: CATWDGPTWIKTF. As DNA, the CDR3 is TGTGCCACCTGGGACGGGCCTACTTGGATCAAGACGTTT.

By proportion, this clone is medium-sized. The chain uses TRGV9 and TRGJ1 or TRGJ2. TCRdb does not report a J gene; here it was assigned by matching the DNA to germline references. V was pared by 3 bases and J by 5 bases, with 1 base of the junction left unmatched. The germline CDR1 and CDR2 sequences are GITISATS and ISYDGTV (reference sequence). CDR3 length: 11 amino acids. The CDR3 loop is CALWEHYKKLF. The CDR3 DNA follows: TGTGCCTTGTGGGAGCATTATAAGAAACTCTTT.

This clone is labeled large (0.1 to 1%). It is unclear where the CDR3 begins or ends on the DNA, so no DNA is shown, and the CDR3 is as TCRdb lists it. Other DNA sequences within the sample encode an identical CDR3. CDR3 protein: CTTVPAGLGTNTTGWFKIF. The J gene went uncalled, whereas the V gene is TRGV11. TRGV11 is placed among ORFs of uncertain function. From its first to its last residue, the CDR3 has 19 amino acids.

This clone rates as large. The chain employs TRGV2 and TRGJP1. TCRdb gives no J gene; it was assigned here by matching the DNA to germline. The CDR3 is 15 amino acids. CDR1 and CDR2 from the germline V gene are EGSNGY and YDSYNSKV. Trimming removed 1 base from V and 1 base from J; junction bases left unmatched: 3. CDR3 amino acids: CATWDGFTTGWFKIF. The CDR3 DNA follows: TGTGCCACCTGGGACGGATTTACCACTGGTTGGTTCAAGATATTT.

This clone was recorded a few times. In DNA, the CDR3 is TGTGCCTGCTGGATTAGAAATACCACTGGTTGGTTCAAGATATTT. It codes for CACWIRNTTGWFKIF. The chain is built from TRGV11 and TRGJP1. Here the J gene came from matching the DNA to germline, since TCRdb omits it. TRGV11 is flagged as an ORF with uncertain function. The V segment lost 4 bases and the J segment 0 bases; nucleotides outside the gene matches: 2. This CDR3 comprises 15 residues.

This clone qualifies as medium-sized. The V call is TRGV4, the J call TRGJP2. Here the J gene was assigned by germline matching of the DNA, as TCRdb has none. CDR1 and CDR2 (germline): EGSTGY, YDSYTSSV. The CDR3 extends over 19 amino acids. J gave up 0 bases and V 3 bases, and 16 bases lay outside the gene matches. CDR3 nucleotide sequence: TGTGCCACCTGGGATAAAGGGAGGTTGTGGCATAGTAGTGATTGGATCAAGACGTTT. Protein product: CATWDKGRLWHSSDWIKTF.

By frequency in the sample, this clone is medium-sized. In the same sample, other DNA sequences code for this CDR3. The rearrangement links TRGV4 to TRGJP1. TCRdb carries no J gene annotation; the J gene was assigned here by matching the DNA with germline. The V and J ends lost 1 base and 4 bases, in that order; junction bases with no gene match: 0. The CDR3 sequence is 13 residues long. In germline, CDR1 is EGSTGY, CDR2 YDSYTSSV. CDR3 in amino acids: CATWDGTGWFKIF. CDR3 bases: TGTGCCACCTGGGATGGCACTGGTTGGTTCAAGATATTT.

This clone was detected a few times. This may arise from a read error, as a much more abundant clone is one base away. This same CDR3 is encoded by further DNA sequences in the sample. No J gene was named, though the V gene is TRGV10. TRGV10 is assigned to the ORF class and has an uncertain function. The CDR3 loop spans 9 amino acids. The CDR3 DNA sequence: TGTGCTGCGACACGCGAATGGCTCTTT. This codes for CAATREWLF.

Judged by abundance, this clone is large. This rearrangement joins TRGV10 to TRGJP1. Since TCRdb gives no J gene, matching the DNA to germline was used here to assign it. TRGV10 is known as an ORF, though its function is uncertain. V dropped 8 bases and J dropped 10; count of bases not matched to a gene: 11. This CDR3 contains 13 residues. The CDR3 reads CAAWDRAAWFKIF. The CDR3 DNA is TGTGCTGCGTGGGACAGAGCGGCTTGGTTCAAGATATTT.